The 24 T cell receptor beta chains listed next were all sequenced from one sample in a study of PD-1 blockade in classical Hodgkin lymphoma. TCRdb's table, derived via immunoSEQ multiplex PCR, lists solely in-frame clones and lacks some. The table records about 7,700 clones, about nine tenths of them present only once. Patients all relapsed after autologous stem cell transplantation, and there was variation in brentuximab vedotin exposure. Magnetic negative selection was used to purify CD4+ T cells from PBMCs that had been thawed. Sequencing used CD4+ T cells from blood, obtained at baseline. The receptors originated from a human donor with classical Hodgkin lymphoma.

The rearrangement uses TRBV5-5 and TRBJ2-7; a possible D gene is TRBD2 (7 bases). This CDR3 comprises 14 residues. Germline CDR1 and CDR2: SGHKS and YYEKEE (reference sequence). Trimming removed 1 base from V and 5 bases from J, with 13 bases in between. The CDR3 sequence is CASSLMGRGDEQYF. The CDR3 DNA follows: TGTGCCAGCAGCTTGATGGGGAGGGGGGACGAGCAGTACTTC.

CDR3 coding DNA: TGTGCCAGCAGCTTAGTGAGCTCCGTAACCCAGTACTTC. Amino acid sequence: CASSLVSSVTQYF. The chain recombines TRBV11-2 with TRBJ2-5; no firm D call. The germline V gene encodes CDR1 SGHAT and CDR2 FQNNGV. This CDR3 is built from 13 residues. With 1 base removed from V and 8 bases from J, the gap between germline ends came to 11 bases.

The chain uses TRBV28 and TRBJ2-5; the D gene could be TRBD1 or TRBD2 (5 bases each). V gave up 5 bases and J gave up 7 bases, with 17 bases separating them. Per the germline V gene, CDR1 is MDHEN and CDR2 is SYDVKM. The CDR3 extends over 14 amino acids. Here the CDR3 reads CASSLLTPRGTQYF. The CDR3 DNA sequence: TGTGCCAGCAGTCTCCTGACCCCGAGGGGGACCCAGTACTTC.

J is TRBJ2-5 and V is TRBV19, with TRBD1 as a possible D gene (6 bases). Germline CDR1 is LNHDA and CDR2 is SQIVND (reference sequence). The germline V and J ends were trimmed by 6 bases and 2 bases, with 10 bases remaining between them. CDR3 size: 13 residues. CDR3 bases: TGTGCCAGTAGCCCCGGACAGCAAGAGACCCAGTACTTC. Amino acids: CASSPGQQETQYF.

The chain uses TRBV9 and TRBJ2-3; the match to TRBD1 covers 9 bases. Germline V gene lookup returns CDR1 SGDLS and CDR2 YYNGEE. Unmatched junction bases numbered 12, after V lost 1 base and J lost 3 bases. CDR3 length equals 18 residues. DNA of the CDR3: TGTGCCAGCAGCGTACTAGGTGGAGGGACAGGGAATACAGATACGCAGTATTTT. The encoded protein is CASSVLGGGTGNTDTQYF.

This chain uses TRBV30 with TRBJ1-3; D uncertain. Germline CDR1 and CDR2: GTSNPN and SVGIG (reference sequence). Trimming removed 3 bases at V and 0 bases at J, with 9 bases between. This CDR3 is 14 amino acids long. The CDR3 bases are TGTGCCTGGAGCAAGGCTATCTCTGGAAACACCATATATTTT. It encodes CAWSKAISGNTIYF.

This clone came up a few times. The CDR3 here is CASSFWTGTIYEQYF. CDR3 DNA sequence: TGTGCCAGCAGCTTCTGGACAGGGACCATCTACGAGCAGTACTTC. This chain uses TRBV5-4 with TRBJ2-7, with 8 bases that match TRBD1. CDR3 size: 15 residues. V shed 2 bases, J shed 3 bases, and the junction held 7 bases outside the gene matches. The V gene's germline CDR1 is SGHNT and CDR2 YYREEE (reference sequence).

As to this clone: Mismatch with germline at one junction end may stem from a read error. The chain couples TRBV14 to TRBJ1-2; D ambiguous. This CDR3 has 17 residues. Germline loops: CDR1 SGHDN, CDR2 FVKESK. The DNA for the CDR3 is TGTGCCAGCAGCCAAGATAGTATTTTTTGGGGTAACGATGGCTACACCTTC. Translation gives CASSQDSIFWGNDGYTF.

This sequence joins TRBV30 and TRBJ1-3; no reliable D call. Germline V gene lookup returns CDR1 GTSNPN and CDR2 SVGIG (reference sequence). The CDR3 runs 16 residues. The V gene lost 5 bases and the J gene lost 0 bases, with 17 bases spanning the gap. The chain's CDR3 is CAWRPAGPRSGNTIYF. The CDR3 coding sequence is TGTGCCTGGCGGCCCGCGGGTCCTCGCTCTGGAAACACCATATATTTT.

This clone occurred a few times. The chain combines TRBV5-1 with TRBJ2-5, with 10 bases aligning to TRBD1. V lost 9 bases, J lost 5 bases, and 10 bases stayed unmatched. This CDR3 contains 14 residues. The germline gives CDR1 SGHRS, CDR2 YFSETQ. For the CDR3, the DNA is TGCGCCACCCGGACAGGGGGAATGGGGGAGACCCAGTACTTC. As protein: CATRTGGMGETQYF. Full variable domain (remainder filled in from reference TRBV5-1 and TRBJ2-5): KAGVTQTPRYLIKTRGQQVTLSCSPISGHRSVSWYQQTPGQGLQFLFEYFSETQRNKGNFPGRFSGRQFSNSRSEMNVSTLELGDSALYLCATRTGGMGETQYFGPGTRLLVL.

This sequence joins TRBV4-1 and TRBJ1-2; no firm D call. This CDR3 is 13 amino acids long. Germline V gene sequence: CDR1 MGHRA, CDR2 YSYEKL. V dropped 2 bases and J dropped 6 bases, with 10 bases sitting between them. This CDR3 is CASSQTRRNGYTF. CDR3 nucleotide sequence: TGCGCCAGCAGCCAAACAAGGAGGAATGGCTACACCTTC.

CDR3 amino acids: CASSFPGVEGGELFF. The CDR3 region has the DNA TGTGCCAGCAGTTTTCCGGGTGTAGAGGGCGGGGAGCTGTTTTTT. The chain recombines TRBV27 with TRBJ2-2; D perhaps matches TRBD2 (5 bases). The CDR3 loop spans 15 amino acids. Germline V CDR1 and CDR2: MNHEY, SMNVEV (reference sequence). Trimming left V 3 bases short and J 7 bases short, with 15 bases between.

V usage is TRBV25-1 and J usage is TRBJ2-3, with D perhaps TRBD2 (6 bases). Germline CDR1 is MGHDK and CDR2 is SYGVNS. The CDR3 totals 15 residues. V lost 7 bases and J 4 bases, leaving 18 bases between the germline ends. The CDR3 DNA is TGTGCCAGCAAGGGTACGGGAGTAGGGTCAGATACGCAGTATTTT. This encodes CASKGTGVGSDTQYF. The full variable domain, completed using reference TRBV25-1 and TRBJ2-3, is EADIYQTPRYLVIGTGKKITLECSQTMGHDKMYWYQQDPGMELHLIHYSYGVNSTEKGDLSSESTVSRIRTEHFPLTLESARPSHTSQYLCASKGTGVGSDTQYFGPGTRLTVL.

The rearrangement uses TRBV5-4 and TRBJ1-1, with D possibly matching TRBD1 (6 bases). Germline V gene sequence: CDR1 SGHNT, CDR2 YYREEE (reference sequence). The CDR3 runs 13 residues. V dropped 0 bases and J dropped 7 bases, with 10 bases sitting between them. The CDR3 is CASSLASDSEAFF. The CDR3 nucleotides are TGTGCCAGCAGCTTGGCATCGGACAGTGAAGCTTTCTTT.

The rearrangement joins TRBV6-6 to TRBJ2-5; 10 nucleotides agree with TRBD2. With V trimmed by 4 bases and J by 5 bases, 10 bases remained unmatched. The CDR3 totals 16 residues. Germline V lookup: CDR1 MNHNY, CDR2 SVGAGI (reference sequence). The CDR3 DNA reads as TGTGCCAGCAGTTCCCCCTTAATAGCGGGGGGCGAGACCCAGTACTTC. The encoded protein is CASSSPLIAGGETQYF.

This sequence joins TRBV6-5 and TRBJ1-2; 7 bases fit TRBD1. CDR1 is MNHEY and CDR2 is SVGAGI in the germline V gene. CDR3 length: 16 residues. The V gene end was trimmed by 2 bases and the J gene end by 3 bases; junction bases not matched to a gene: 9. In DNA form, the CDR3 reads TGTGCCAGCAGTTACCTCCGGGACAGATTTGACTATGGCTACACCTTC. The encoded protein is CASSYLRDRFDYGYTF.

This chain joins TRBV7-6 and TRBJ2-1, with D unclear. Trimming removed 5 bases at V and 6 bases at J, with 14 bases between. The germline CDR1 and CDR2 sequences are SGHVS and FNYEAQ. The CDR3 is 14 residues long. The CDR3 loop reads CASSDLAASNEQFF. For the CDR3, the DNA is TGTGCCAGCAGCGATTTGGCCGCCTCCAATGAGCAGTTCTTC.

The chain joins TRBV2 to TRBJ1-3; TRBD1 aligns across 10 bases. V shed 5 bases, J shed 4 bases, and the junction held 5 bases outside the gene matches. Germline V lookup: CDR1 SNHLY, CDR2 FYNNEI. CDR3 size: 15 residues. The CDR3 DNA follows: TGTGCCAGCAGTCCGACAGGGGGCCTAGGAAACACCATATATTTT. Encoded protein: CASSPTGGLGNTIYF.

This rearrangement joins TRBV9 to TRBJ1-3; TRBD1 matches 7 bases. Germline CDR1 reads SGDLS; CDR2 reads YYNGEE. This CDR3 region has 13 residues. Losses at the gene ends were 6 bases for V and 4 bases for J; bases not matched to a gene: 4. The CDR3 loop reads CASNPGGGNTIYF. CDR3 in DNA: TGTGCCAGCAACCCAGGGGGAGGAAACACCATATATTTT.

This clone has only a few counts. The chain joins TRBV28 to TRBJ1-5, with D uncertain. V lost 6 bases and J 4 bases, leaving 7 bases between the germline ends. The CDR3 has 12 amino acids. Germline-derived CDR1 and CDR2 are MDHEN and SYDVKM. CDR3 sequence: CASRRSNQPQHF. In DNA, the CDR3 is TGTGCCAGCAGAAGGTCGAATCAGCCCCAGCATTTT.

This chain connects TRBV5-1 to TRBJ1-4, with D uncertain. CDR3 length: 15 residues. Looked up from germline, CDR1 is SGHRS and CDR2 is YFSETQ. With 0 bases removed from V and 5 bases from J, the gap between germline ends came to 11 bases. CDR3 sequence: CASSLASVRNEKLFF. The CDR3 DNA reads TGCGCCAGCAGCTTGGCGTCAGTCAGGAATGAAAAACTGTTTTTT.

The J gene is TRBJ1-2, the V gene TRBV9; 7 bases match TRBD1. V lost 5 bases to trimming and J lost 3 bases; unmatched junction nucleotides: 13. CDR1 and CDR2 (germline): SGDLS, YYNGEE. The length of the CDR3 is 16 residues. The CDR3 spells CASRDEGTVPYYGYTF. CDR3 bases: TGTGCCAGCAGGGATGAGGGGACAGTTCCCTACTATGGCTACACCTTC.

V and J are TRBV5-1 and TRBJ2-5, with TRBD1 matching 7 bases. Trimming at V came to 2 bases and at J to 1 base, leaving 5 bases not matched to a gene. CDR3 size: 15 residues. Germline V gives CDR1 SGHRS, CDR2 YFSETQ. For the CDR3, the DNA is TGCGCCAGCAGCTTAAGAACAGGGGCCCAAGAGACCCAGTACTTC. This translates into CASSLRTGAQETQYF. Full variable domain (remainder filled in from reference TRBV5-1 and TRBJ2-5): KAGVTQTPRYLIKTRGQQVTLSCSPISGHRSVSWYQQTPGQGLQFLFEYFSETQRNKGNFPGRFSGRQFSNSRSEMNVSTLELGDSALYLCASSLRTGAQETQYFGPGTRLLVL.

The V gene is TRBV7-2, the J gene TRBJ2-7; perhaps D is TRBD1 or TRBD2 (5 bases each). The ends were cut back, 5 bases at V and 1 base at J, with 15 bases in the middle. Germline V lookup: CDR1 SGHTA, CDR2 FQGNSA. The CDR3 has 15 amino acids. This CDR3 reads CASSPRRGTSYEQYF. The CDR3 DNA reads TGTGCCAGCAGCCCCCGGAGAGGGACGTCCTACGAGCAGTACTTC.